These 4 T cell receptor beta chains share one sample of origin, sequenced in a study of control samples from healthy donors and cancer patients. The table came from immunoSEQ multiplex PCR; TCRdb's copy has only in-frame clones and leaves some out. The sample yields around 83,000 clones, approximately 93% seen once. Sequenced: PBMCs. All receptors derive from a woman in her 40s with lung cancer.

V gene TRBV24-1 combines with J gene TRBJ2-3; D is perhaps TRBD2 (7 bases). There are 14 residues in the CDR3. Germline V gene data show CDR1 as KGHDR and CDR2 as SFDVKD. V was cut by 9 bases and J by 0 bases, with 12 bases left in between. CDR3 residues: CATQEGGSTDTQYF. For the CDR3, the DNA is TGTGCCACCCAAGAGGGGGGGAGCACAGATACGCAGTATTTT.

This chain uses TRBV6-1 with TRBJ2-1; the D gene is possibly TRBD2 (5 bases). Trimming took off 4 bases at V and 0 bases at J, with 13 bases between the two ends. CDR3 length: 16 amino acids. Per germline, CDR1 MNHNS and CDR2 SASEGT. The CDR3 region has the DNA TGTGCCAGCAGTGGTCGAGGGATGAGCTCCTACAATGAGCAGTTCTTC. The encoded protein is CASSGRGMSSYNEQFF.

This clone was seen only a few times. V is TRBV19 and J is TRBJ1-6; D is undetermined. The germline V gene encodes CDR1 LNHDA and CDR2 SQIVND (reference sequence). V lost 1 base, J lost 9 bases, and 10 bases lay in between. The CDR3 is made up of 14 amino acids. DNA of the CDR3: TGTGCCAGTAGTATAGCCCGAACTGGTTCACCCCTCCACTTT. Protein sequence: CASSIARTGSPLHF.

The chain joins TRBV23-1 to TRBJ1-2; D possibly corresponds to TRBD1 (6 bases). TRBV23-1 is marked as an open reading frame, function uncertain. The length of the CDR3 is 15 residues. The V gene lost 0 bases and the J gene lost 4 bases, with 12 bases spanning the gap. The CDR3 spells CASSQSGKGGYGYTF. In nucleotides, the CDR3 is TGCGCCAGCAGTCAATCTGGTAAGGGGGGCTATGGCTACACCTTC.